Listed below are T cell receptor beta chains from one sample, sequenced in a study of read filtering for tumor transcriptome and immune sequencing. One entry per CDR3 protein results from TCRdb running MiXCR on the reads. In the table there are tens of thousands of distinct CDR3 sequences, around 20% of which are singletons. The specimen was a population of CD138-negative cells sorted from bone marrow. The receptors come from a donor over 35 with multiple myeloma. Both conserved end residues are part of each CDR3. D genes are given only for firm matches. Some rows have no size entry. The others give once, few or many, or a class for an expanded clone.

abundance,j_gene,v_gene,d_gene,CDR3aa,CDR3nt
few,TRBJ1-5,TRBV19,.,CASSSGEGYQPQHF,TGTGCCAGTAGTTCGGGGGAGGGCTATCAGCCCCAGCATTTT
many,TRBJ2-1,TRBV20-1,.,CSALWGASSYNEQFF,TGCAGTGCACTTTGGGGGGCGAGCTCCTACAATGAGCAGTTCTTC
medium-sized,TRBJ2-1,TRBV6-5,TRBD1,CASRLTGLIDNEQFF,TGTGCCAGCAGGTTGACAGGGTTGATCGACAATGAGCAGTTCTTC
many,TRBJ2-2,TRBV24-1,.,CATSDSRGPGELFF,TGTGCCACCAGTGATTCCCGGGGGCCCGGGGAGCTGTTTTTT
many,TRBJ2-1,TRBV4-2,TRBD2,CASSQDQSSGPSYNEQFF,TGTGCCAGCAGCCAAGATCAGTCTAGCGGCCCTTCCTACAATGAGCAGTTCTTC
medium-sized,TRBJ2-1,TRBV20-1,.,CSAVLVLSYNEQFF,TGCAGTGCTGTACTAGTTCTCTCCTACAATGAGCAGTTCTTC
many,TRBJ1-1,TRBV4-1,.,CASSQDEFSTEAFF,TGCGCCAGCAGCCAAGATGAATTCAGTACGGAAGCTTTCTTT
.,TRBJ1-2,TRBV9,.,CASSVAAQSYGYTF,TGTGCCAGCAGCGTAGCGGCACAATCCTATGGCTACACCTTC
.,TRBJ1-5,TRBV3-1,.,CASSQGYSNQPQHF,TGTGCCAGCAGCCAAGGGTACAGCAATCAGCCCCAGCATTTT
few,TRBJ2-3,TRBV4-1,TRBD2,CASSQGLTSGTDTQYF,TGCGCCAGCAGCCAGGGCCTGACTAGCGGCACAGATACGCAGTATTTT
.,TRBJ2-5,TRBV19,TRBD1,CASRVGQGLQETQYF,TGTGCCAGTAGAGTGGGACAGGGCCTCCAAGAGACCCAGTACTTC
many,TRBJ1-1,TRBV11-3,.,CASSPGLNTEAFF,TGTGCCAGCAGCCCAGGGCTGAACACTGAAGCTTTCTTT
many,TRBJ2-5,TRBV28,.,CAVHTGLGETQYF,TGTGCCGTACACACAGGGCTTGGAGAGACCCAGTACTTC
many,TRBJ1-1,TRBV20-1,TRBD1,CSARNQLDRGRDEAFF,TGCAGTGCTAGGAACCAACTGGACAGGGGGCGGGATGAAGCTTTCTTT